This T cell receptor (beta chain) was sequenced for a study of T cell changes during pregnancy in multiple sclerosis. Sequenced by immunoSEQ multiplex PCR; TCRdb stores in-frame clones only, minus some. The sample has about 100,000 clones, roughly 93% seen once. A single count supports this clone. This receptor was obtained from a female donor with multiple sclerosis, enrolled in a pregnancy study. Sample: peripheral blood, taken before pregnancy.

The CDR3 bases are TGTGCCAGCAGCCATACGTCGCTAGCGGGAGGGACGGAGCTCAACGTCCTGACTTTC. As protein: CASSHTSLAGGTELNVLTF. The J gene is TRBJ2-6, the V gene TRBV7-2; 12 bases are a match to TRBD2. Germline CDR1 reads SGHTA; CDR2 reads FQGNSA. There are 19 residues in the CDR3. After removal of 5 bases from V and 9 bases from J, the junction contained 17 bases not matched to a gene.